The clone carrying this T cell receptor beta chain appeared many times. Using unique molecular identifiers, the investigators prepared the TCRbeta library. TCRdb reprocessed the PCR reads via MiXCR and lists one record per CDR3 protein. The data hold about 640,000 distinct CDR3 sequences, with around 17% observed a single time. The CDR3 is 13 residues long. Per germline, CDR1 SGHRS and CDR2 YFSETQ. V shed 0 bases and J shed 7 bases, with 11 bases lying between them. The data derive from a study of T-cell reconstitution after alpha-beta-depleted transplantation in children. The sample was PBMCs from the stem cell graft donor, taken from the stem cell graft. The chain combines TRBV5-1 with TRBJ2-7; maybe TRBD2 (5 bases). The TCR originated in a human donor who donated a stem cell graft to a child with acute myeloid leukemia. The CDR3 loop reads CASSLDAGVEQYF. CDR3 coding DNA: TGCGCCAGCAGCTTGGACGCCGGGGTTGAGCAGTACTTC.